One and the same sample provided the 14 T cell receptor beta chains below, sequenced in a study of diagnostic markers for celiac disease. TCRdb reprocessed the reads, with one entry per CDR3 protein and no DNA. Its table records about 2,000 distinct CDR3 sequences. Sequenced: either unsorted cells or a sorted T cell fraction (not recorded which). These receptor sequences come from a human donor. This table probably holds off-target reads from a library built for another chain.

The J gene is TRBJ2-7, the V gene TRBV6-1; TCRdb designates TRBD1, a call that cannot be tested without DNA. The CDR3 runs 15 residues. Germline CDR1 is MNHNS and CDR2 is SASEGT. The CDR3 is CASSARTGLSYEQYF.

The chain joins TRBV28 to TRBJ2-2; absent DNA, TCRdb's TRBD1 call cannot be checked. The CDR3 loop spans 16 amino acids. Germline CDR1 MDHEN, CDR2 SYDVKM. CDR3: CASRRPPPANTGELFF.

The rearrangement links TRBV12-3 or TRBV12-4 to TRBJ2-3; the D call of TRBD1 rests on TCRdb alone, since no DNA is present to check it. The CDR3 runs 17 residues. The CDR3 sequence: CASSLGPTTSSTDTQYF.

The V call is TRBV2, the J call TRBJ2-3; the TRBD2 assignment by TCRdb is unverifiable without DNA. The CDR3 runs to 15 residues. The germline CDR1 and CDR2 sequences are SNHLY and FYNNEI. CDR3 sequence: CASTQQLAGADTQYF.

The chain recombines TRBV3-1 with TRBJ2-3; TCRdb's D call, TRBD2, is unchecked because there is no DNA. Germline V gene lookup returns CDR1 LGHDT and CDR2 YNNKEL (reference sequence). CDR3 length equals 15 residues. This CDR3 is CASSQGTTSTDTQYF.

This chain links TRBV7-6 with TRBJ2-6. The CDR3 contains 14 residues. CDR1 is SGHVS and CDR2 is FNYEAQ in the germline V gene. This CDR3 reads CASSPLEGANVLTF.

The CDR3 protein is CASSSPWAGTDTQYF. This chain connects TRBV7-2 to TRBJ2-3; without DNA, the TCRdb call of TRBD1 cannot be checked. Per the germline V gene, CDR1 is SGHTA and CDR2 is FQGNSA. This CDR3 has 15 amino acids.

The chain has TRBV20-1 and TRBJ1-1; TCRdb's D call of TRBD1 is untestable without DNA. Germline CDR1 reads DFQATT; CDR2 reads SNEGSKA (reference sequence). CDR3 size: 11 residues. This chain's CDR3 is CSAIWTGAAFF.

V usage is TRBV18 and J usage is TRBJ2-5. CDR1 and CDR2 from the germline V gene are KGHSH and LQKENI. This CDR3 comprises 14 residues. This CDR3 is CASSFVVGQETQYF.

The chain employs TRBV12-3 or TRBV12-4 and TRBJ1-1; the TCRdb call, TRBD1, lacks DNA for checking. CDR3 length: 17 amino acids. CDR3 in amino acids: CASSQTGVWTRGTEAFF.

This clonotype registers large by frequency. The rearrangement uses TRBV20-1 and TRBJ1-3; TCRdb returns TRBD1, unconfirmable since there is no DNA. Germline lookup yields CDR1 DFQATT and CDR2 SNEGSKA (reference sequence). This CDR3 has 14 residues. The CDR3 spells CSARATGHGNTIYF.

This clonotype is classed as medium-sized by frequency. The chain links TRBV6-5 to TRBJ1-1; TCRdb proposes TRBD1, but this gene call is untestable without DNA. From germline, CDR1 is MNHEY and CDR2 SVGAGI. CDR3 length equals 13 residues. The chain's CDR3 is CASRQGQNTEAFF.

Frequency places this clonotype as large. The rearrangement joins TRBV5-1 to TRBJ2-1; TCRdb's assignment of TRBD1 cannot be checked, as there is no DNA. Germline V CDR1 and CDR2: SGHRS, YFSETQ. The CDR3 covers 16 residues. The CDR3: CASNPLPGQGGNEQFF.

This clonotype is called large based on its frequency. This chain links TRBV20-1 with TRBJ2-1. CDR1 and CDR2 (germline): DFQATT, SNEGSKA (reference sequence). The CDR3 is 12 amino acids. The CDR3 sequence is CSASTGLDEQFF.